These 23 T cell receptor beta chains were sequenced from one sample in a study of blood T cell repertoires in COVID-19. TCRdb's copy holds only in-frame clones and misses some; the assay was immunoSEQ multiplex PCR. The sample includes under 200,000 clones, 70% to 90% of them seen just once. Input material: peripheral blood. These receptors all come from a man between 45 and 60 years old with active or convalescent COVID-19.

CDR3 bases: TGTGCCAGCACTACAACAGGGAACTATGGCTACACCTTC. Translation: CASTTTGNYGYTF. The genes are TRBV2 and TRBJ1-2; D may be TRBD1 (6 bases). Germline loops: CDR1 SNHLY, CDR2 FYNNEI. This CDR3 is built from 13 residues. V was pared by 7 bases and J by 2 bases, with 11 bases between.

The chain has TRBV7-3 and TRBJ1-1, with D perhaps matching TRBD1 (5 bases). CDR3 length: 13 residues. Germline CDR1 and CDR2: SGHTA and FQGTGA. V was clipped by 3 bases and J by 4 bases, with 9 bases between them. CDR3 in amino acids: CASSLTRATEAFF. As DNA, the CDR3 is TGTGCCAGCAGCTTGACCAGGGCCACTGAAGCTTTCTTT.

In its sample, this clone was seen once. The gene calls are TRBV3-1 (or the pseudogene TRBV3-2) and TRBJ1-6; perhaps TRBD1 as D (5 bases). Germline values: CDR1 LGHDT, CDR2 YNNKEL (reference sequence). The V end was cut by 3 bases, the J end by 3 bases, with 9 bases between. The CDR3 is 15 amino acids. DNA of the CDR3: TGTGCCAGCAGCCACCGACAGTTCTATAATTCACCCCTCCACTTT. This encodes CASSHRQFYNSPLHF.

The chain uses TRBV11-3 and TRBJ2-1; 15 nucleotides agree with TRBD2. Germline V gene sequence: CDR1 SGHNT, CDR2 YENEEA. V dropped 3 bases and J dropped 4; count of bases not matched to a gene: 4. The CDR3 sequence is 17 residues long. The CDR3 sequence is CASSLRTSGRGYNEQFF. The CDR3 DNA sequence: TGTGCCAGCAGCTTGCGGACTAGCGGGAGGGGGTACAATGAGCAGTTCTTC.

The V and J genes are TRBV9 and TRBJ2-4; 7 nucleotides align to TRBD2. The CDR3 sequence is 15 residues long. Germline CDR1 is SGDLS and CDR2 is YYNGEE. Unmatched junction bases numbered 4, after V lost 3 bases and J lost 1 base. CDR3 nucleotide sequence: TGTGCCAGCAGCGCAGTCGGGGGGGCCAAAAACATTCAGTACTTC. Protein sequence: CASSAVGGAKNIQYF.

The chain combines TRBV7-8 with TRBJ1-6; no reliable D call. Germline CDR1 SGHVS, CDR2 FQNEAQ. The CDR3 has 15 amino acids. Between the trimmed V and J ends, which lost 2 bases and 5 bases, there was a span of 10 bases. CDR3 loop: CASSLNGLHNSPLHF. In DNA form, the CDR3 reads TGTGCCAGCAGCTTAAACGGTCTACATAATTCACCCCTCCACTTT.

This chain connects TRBV6-6 to TRBJ2-2; 7 bases agree with TRBD1. CDR1 is MNHNY, CDR2 SVGAGI, per germline (reference sequence). The CDR3 length is 14 residues. J lost 3 bases, V lost 5 bases, and 3 bases had no gene match. The CDR3: CASSDTGDTGELFF. The CDR3 region has the DNA TGTGCCAGCAGTGATACAGGGGACACCGGGGAGCTGTTTTTT.

V gene TRBV6-1 combines with J gene TRBJ2-5, with 13 bases identical to TRBD2. This CDR3 region has 16 residues. Germline values: CDR1 MNHNS, CDR2 SASEGT. The ends lost 5 bases at V and 4 bases at J; junction bases unmatched: 7. The CDR3 region has the DNA TGTGCCAGCAGTCAAGGACTAGCGGGAGCCTTAGAGACCCAGTACTTC. It is translated as CASSQGLAGALETQYF.

This clone was picked up one time. This CDR3 is CASSSLPDYGYTF. The CDR3 nucleotides are TGCGCCAGCAGCTCCCTGCCGGACTATGGCTACACCTTC. This chain joins TRBV5-1 and TRBJ1-2, with D hard to call. The CDR3 consists of 13 residues. V gave up 3 bases and J gave up 3 bases, with 9 bases separating them. The germline CDR1 and CDR2 sequences are SGHRS and YFSETQ.

The V and J genes are TRBV6-2 or TRBV6-3 and TRBJ2-5, with 10 bases fitting TRBD2. Germline CDR1 MNHEY, CDR2 SVGEGT. The CDR3 is made up of 15 amino acids. J lost 2 bases, V lost 4 bases, and 4 bases had no gene match. The CDR3 nucleotides are TGTGCCAGCAGTTGGCTAGCGGGGGTTCAAGAGACCCAGTACTTC. Translation gives CASSWLAGVQETQYF.

This CDR3 is CASSLYVSNEKLFF. CDR3 nucleotides: TGTGCCAGCAGCTTATATGTCTCGAATGAAAAACTGTTTTTT. The V gene is TRBV5-5, the J gene TRBJ1-4, with D unclear. Trimming removed 2 bases at V and 5 bases at J, with 10 bases between. Looked up from germline, CDR1 is SGHKS and CDR2 is YYEKEE (reference sequence). This CDR3 is built from 14 residues.

The V gene is TRBV5-8, the J gene TRBJ2-5, with no clear D. V gave up 1 base and J gave up 0 bases, with 10 bases separating them. The germline V gene has CDR1 SGHTS and CDR2 YDEGEE. This CDR3 is 15 amino acids long. The CDR3: CASSLMASHQETQYF. In DNA form, the CDR3 reads TGTGCCAGCAGCTTGATGGCAAGTCACCAAGAGACCCAGTACTTC.

This clone was seen a few times. This chain joins TRBV19 and TRBJ1-4; D remains ambiguous. There are 18 residues in the CDR3. CDR1 and CDR2 (germline): LNHDA, SQIVND (reference sequence). V lost 6 bases and J 0 bases, leaving 20 bases between the germline ends. CDR3: CASSRFGVLSATNEKLFF. CDR3 in DNA: TGTGCCAGTAGCCGTTTCGGAGTCCTTTCGGCAACTAATGAAAAACTGTTTTTT.

The chain recombines TRBV5-1 with TRBJ2-4; tentatively, D is TRBD1 (6 bases). V was pared by 2 bases and J by 0 bases, with 12 bases between. Germline CDR1 reads SGHRS; CDR2 reads YFSETQ. This CDR3 spans 16 amino acids. This CDR3 is CASSLGTNIAKNIQYF. CDR3 in DNA: TGCGCCAGCAGCTTAGGGACAAACATAGCCAAAAACATTCAGTACTTC.

This sequence joins TRBV7-9 and TRBJ1-1; D remains ambiguous. The CDR3 extends over 13 amino acids. Trimming left V 0 bases short and J 4 bases short, with 6 bases between. Germline V gene lookup returns CDR1 SEHNR and CDR2 FQNEAQ (reference sequence). CDR3 coding DNA: TGTGCCAGCAGCTTAGCATCAGGCACTGAAGCTTTCTTT. This sequence encodes CASSLASGTEAFF.

J is TRBJ2-5 and V is TRBV5-1; TRBD1 matches at 7 bases. V trimming: 1 base; J trimming: 4 bases; junction bases outside the gene matches: 7. Germline CDR1 and CDR2: SGHRS and YFSETQ. The CDR3 is 15 amino acids. The CDR3 here is CASSLFPGGVETQYF. CDR3 in DNA: TGCGCCAGCAGCTTGTTCCCAGGGGGTGTAGAGACCCAGTACTTC.

This clone showed up just a few times. Other DNA sequences of this sample code for an identical CDR3. The V call is TRBV18, the J call TRBJ1-5; tentative D call: TRBD1 (5 bases). The CDR3 length is 15 residues. Trimming stripped 2 bases from V and 2 bases from J, with 10 bases between. Germline assignment: CDR1 KGHSH and CDR2 LQKENI. CDR3 region: CASSPAGGGNQPQHF. As DNA, the CDR3 is TGTGCCAGCTCACCAGCGGGGGGAGGCAATCAGCCCCAGCATTTT.

The rearrangement joins TRBV10-2 to TRBJ2-2; D gene uncertain. The CDR3 is 12 residues long. Germline assignment: CDR1 WSHSY and CDR2 SAAADI. V was pared by 7 bases and J by 6 bases, with 9 bases between. The CDR3 region has the DNA TGCGCCAGCATCACCCCAGCCGGGGAGCTGTTTTTT. Its protein is CASITPAGELFF.

This chain links TRBV5-1 with TRBJ2-1; TRBD1 is a possible D gene (7 bases). Trimming removed 4 bases at V and 9 bases at J, with 26 bases between. Germline V gene lookup returns CDR1 SGHRS and CDR2 YFSETQ. The CDR3 has 17 amino acids. Written as DNA, the CDR3 is TGCGCCAGCAGCCGGGGGCAGGGACAGTTTAGCGGAGGTGAGCAGTTCTTC. This encodes CASSRGQGQFSGGEQFF.

This clone was seen only a few times. The V gene is TRBV21-1, the J gene TRBJ2-7; the table gives TRBD2 as D, unverified against the DNA. TRBV21-1 corresponds to a pseudogene. CDR3 size: 14 residues. The CDR3 loop reads CASSKEVGTYEQYF. In DNA, the CDR3 is TGTGCCAGCAGCAAAGAGGTCGGGACCTACGAGCAGTACTTC.

The rearrangement links TRBV28 to TRBJ2-7; D uncertain. In germline, CDR1 is MDHEN, CDR2 SYDVKM. Trimming shortened V by 2 bases and J by 3 bases, and 5 bases separated the two germline ends. The CDR3 covers 12 residues. The CDR3 DNA reads as TGTGCCAGCAGTTTAACGGGCTACGAGCAGTACTTC. Encoded protein: CASSLTGYEQYF.

The chain employs TRBV19 and TRBJ1-5; 7 bases agree with TRBD1. Germline trimming cut 4 bases from V and 9 bases from J; bases unmatched to any gene: 9. Germline V CDR1 and CDR2: LNHDA, SQIVND (reference sequence). There are 14 residues in the CDR3. In nucleotides, the CDR3 is TGTGCCAGTAGTAGGGACCACAGGGGTTGGCCCCAGCATTTT. It is translated as CASSRDHRGWPQHF.

This chain joins TRBV7-3 and TRBJ1-1; D unresolved. Germline lookup yields CDR1 SGHTA and CDR2 FQGTGA. This CDR3 is built from 13 residues. The V and J ends lost 5 bases and 6 bases respectively, with 13 bases between them. CDR3: CASSPFSVAEAFF. The CDR3, as DNA: TGTGCCAGCAGCCCCTTTAGTGTGGCTGAAGCTTTCTTT.